This is a list of T cell receptor beta chains from one sample in a study of blood T cell repertoires in COVID-19. The protocol was immunoSEQ multiplex PCR, while the TCRdb copy is restricted to in-frame clones and leaves out a portion. The table includes about 500,000 clones, roughly 90% detected once. The sample comprised PBMCs or T cells enriched from blood (not recorded which). The receptors derive from a woman aged 18-29 years who had recovered from COVID-19. Each CDR3 is given with its conserved first and last residue. The order of the fields is V gene, clone size, J gene, D gene, CDR3 protein, CDR3 DNA. A D gene is named only where the DNA matches it firmly. The listing skips clone size in some rows; elsewhere it reads once, few, many or a size class.

V gene: TRBV28; clone size: .; J gene: TRBJ2-2; D gene: .; CDR3 protein: CASTRAGGRELFF; CDR3 DNA: TGTGCCAGCACACGCGCGGGCGGTAGGGAGCTGTTTTTT
V gene: TRBV3-1/TRBV3-2; clone size: few; J gene: TRBJ1-2; D gene: .; CDR3 protein: CASSLDLNYGYTF; CDR3 DNA: TGTGCCAGCAGCCTCGATCTAAACTATGGCTACACCTTC
V gene: TRBV6-5; clone size: .; J gene: TRBJ1-6; D gene: .; CDR3 protein: CASRLTIQGIQPLHF; CDR3 DNA: TGTGCCAGCAGACTCACCATACAGGGAATTCAACCCCTCCACTTT
V gene: TRBV5-5; clone size: once; J gene: TRBJ2-1; D gene: TRBD2; CDR3 protein: CASSVHPGLADTEQFF; CDR3 DNA: TGTGCCAGCAGTGTGCACCCGGGACTAGCGGACACTGAGCAGTTCTTC
V gene: TRBV19; clone size: .; J gene: TRBJ2-7; D gene: TRBD1; CDR3 protein: CASSMRGQGLYEQYF; CDR3 DNA: TGTGCCAGTAGTATGCGAGGACAGGGTCTATACGAGCAGTACTTC
V gene: TRBV5-1; clone size: .; J gene: TRBJ2-5; D gene: TRBD1; CDR3 protein: CASSTQGTQETQYF; CDR3 DNA: TGCGCCAGCAGCACACAGGGGACCCAAGAGACCCAGTACTTC
V gene: TRBV27; clone size: .; J gene: TRBJ1-2; D gene: TRBD1; CDR3 protein: CASSFGTGGYGYTF; CDR3 DNA: TGTGCCAGCAGTTTTGGGACAGGGGGCTATGGCTACACCTTC
V gene: TRBV2; clone size: .; J gene: TRBJ1-5; D gene: .; CDR3 protein: CASSTLQGIQSNQPQHF; CDR3 DNA: TGTGCCAGCTCGACCTTACAGGGTATCCAAAGCAATCAGCCCCAGCATTTT
V gene: TRBV2; clone size: .; J gene: TRBJ1-3; D gene: .; CDR3 protein: CASSGDGSSGNTIYF; CDR3 DNA: TGTGCCAGCAGTGGGGATGGGAGCTCTGGAAACACCATATATTTT
V gene: TRBV30; clone size: once; J gene: TRBJ1-6; D gene: TRBD1; CDR3 protein: CAWSLVGQSNSPLHF; CDR3 DNA: TGTGCCTGGAGTTTGGTGGGACAGTCAAATTCACCCCTCCACTTT
V gene: TRBV3-1/TRBV3-2; clone size: .; J gene: TRBJ2-7; D gene: .; CDR3 protein: CASSQGPWGAYEQYF; CDR3 DNA: TGTGCCAGCAGCCAAGGCCCATGGGGAGCCTACGAGCAGTACTTC
V gene: TRBV2; clone size: .; J gene: TRBJ2-6; D gene: TRBD2; CDR3 protein: CASREGGAGANVLTF; CDR3 DNA: TGTGCCAGCAGGGAGGGAGGGGCCGGGGCCAACGTCCTGACTTTC
V gene: TRBV9; clone size: .; J gene: TRBJ2-3; D gene: TRBD2; CDR3 protein: CASSVGTSGVTDTQYF; CDR3 DNA: TGTGCCAGCAGCGTAGGAACTAGCGGGGTCACAGATACGCAGTATTTT
V gene: TRBV4-2; clone size: .; J gene: TRBJ1-3; D gene: .; CDR3 protein: CASSAAAGELDGNTIYF; CDR3 DNA: TGTGCCAGCAGCGCCGCAGCGGGGGAATTGGATGGAAACACCATATATTTT
V gene: TRBV28; clone size: .; J gene: TRBJ1-6; D gene: .; CDR3 protein: CASSFIDRSNSPLHF; CDR3 DNA: TGTGCCAGCAGTTTTATTGACCGGAGTAATTCACCCCTCCACTTT
V gene: TRBV28; clone size: .; J gene: TRBJ1-5; D gene: .; CDR3 protein: CASSLWGGRGPQHF; CDR3 DNA: TGTGCCAGCAGTTTATGGGGGGGGAGAGGGCCCCAGCATTTT
V gene: TRBV7-9; clone size: few; J gene: TRBJ1-1; D gene: .; CDR3 protein: CASSFSDTPGTEAFF; CDR3 DNA: TGTGCCAGCAGCTTCTCGGACACGCCCGGCACTGAAGCTTTCTTT
V gene: TRBV28; clone size: .; J gene: TRBJ2-1; D gene: .; CDR3 protein: CASSLGAGEQFF; CDR3 DNA: TGTGCCAGCAGCTTAGGCGCAGGGGAGCAGTTCTTC
V gene: TRBV14; clone size: .; J gene: TRBJ2-3; D gene: .; CDR3 protein: CASSHRGARDTQYF; CDR3 DNA: TGTGCCAGCAGCCACCGGGGGGCAAGAGATACGCAGTATTTT
V gene: TRBV6-4; clone size: .; J gene: TRBJ2-2; D gene: .; CDR3 protein: CASMAGIDTGELFF; CDR3 DNA: TGTGCCAGCATGGCGGGGATTGACACCGGGGAGCTGTTTTTT
V gene: TRBV9; clone size: .; J gene: TRBJ2-7; D gene: TRBD1; CDR3 protein: CASSVQGDARYEQYF; CDR3 DNA: TGTGCCAGCAGCGTACAGGGGGATGCTAGGTACGAGCAGTACTTC
V gene: TRBV10-3; clone size: once; J gene: TRBJ2-5; D gene: TRBD2; CDR3 protein: CATGWEAGRGTQYF; CDR3 DNA: TGTGCCACCGGCTGGGAAGCGGGGCGGGGGACCCAGTACTTC
V gene: TRBV19; clone size: .; J gene: TRBJ1-2; D gene: .; CDR3 protein: CASIEDRTAGYGYTF; CDR3 DNA: TGTGCCAGTATTGAAGACCGGACAGCCGGCTATGGCTACACCTTC
V gene: TRBV7-9; clone size: .; J gene: TRBJ1-6; D gene: .; CDR3 protein: CASSPSWSRGTSPLHF; CDR3 DNA: TGTGCCAGCAGCCCTTCGTGGAGCAGGGGTACATCACCCCTCCACTTT
V gene: TRBV6-5; clone size: .; J gene: TRBJ1-2; D gene: .; CDR3 protein: CASNRPGYGYTF; CDR3 DNA: TGTGCCAGCAATAGACCAGGGTATGGCTACACCTTC
V gene: TRBV5-1; clone size: .; J gene: TRBJ1-5; D gene: .; CDR3 protein: CASTRQGGNQPQHF; CDR3 DNA: TGCGCCAGCACCCGGCAGGGAGGAAATCAGCCCCAGCATTTT
V gene: TRBV7-6; clone size: .; J gene: TRBJ2-1; D gene: TRBD2; CDR3 protein: CANPMRLAGGPVSNEQFF; CDR3 DNA: TGTGCCAACCCGATGAGGCTAGCGGGGGGTCCCGTCAGCAATGAGCAGTTCTTC
V gene: TRBV28; clone size: .; J gene: TRBJ1-2; D gene: .; CDR3 protein: CASSLIAGGASF; CDR3 DNA: TGTGCCAGCAGTTTAATAGCGGGGGGCGCGTCCTTC
V gene: TRBV5-1; clone size: .; J gene: TRBJ2-7; D gene: TRBD1; CDR3 protein: CASSLNSGQGVEQYF; CDR3 DNA: TGCGCCAGCAGCTTAAATTCCGGACAGGGGGTCGAGCAGTACTTC
V gene: TRBV12-3/TRBV12-4; clone size: .; J gene: TRBJ1-2; D gene: .; CDR3 protein: CASSLVGGYGYTF; CDR3 DNA: TGTGCCAGCAGTTTAGTGGGGGGGTATGGCTACACCTTC
V gene: TRBV28; clone size: .; J gene: TRBJ1-5; D gene: .; CDR3 protein: CASSGRDNQPQHF; CDR3 DNA: TGTGCCAGCTCCGGGAGGGACAATCAGCCCCAGCATTTT
V gene: TRBV7-9; clone size: once; J gene: TRBJ2-1; D gene: TRBD1; CDR3 protein: CASSLAGQVNEQFF; CDR3 DNA: TGTGCCAGCAGCTTAGCGGGACAGGTCAATGAGCAGTTCTTC
V gene: TRBV6-5; clone size: .; J gene: TRBJ2-7; D gene: TRBD2; CDR3 protein: CASTQLAGGDYEQYF; CDR3 DNA: TGTGCCAGCACCCAACTAGCGGGGGGGGACTACGAGCAGTACTTC
V gene: TRBV7-8; clone size: .; J gene: TRBJ1-1; D gene: TRBD1; CDR3 protein: CASSLTGAGGEAFF; CDR3 DNA: TGTGCCAGCAGCCTAACAGGGGCAGGGGGTGAAGCTTTCTTT
V gene: TRBV30; clone size: .; J gene: TRBJ1-3; D gene: TRBD1; CDR3 protein: CAWSAGKGAGSSGNTIYF; CDR3 DNA: TGTGCCTGGAGTGCCGGGAAGGGGGCAGGGAGCTCTGGAAACACCATATATTTT
V gene: TRBV7-2; clone size: .; J gene: TRBJ1-1; D gene: TRBD1; CDR3 protein: CASRPGQVMNTEAFF; CDR3 DNA: TGTGCCAGCAGACCCGGACAGGTTATGAACACTGAAGCTTTCTTT
V gene: TRBV5-1; clone size: .; J gene: TRBJ2-3; D gene: .; CDR3 protein: CASSPAGPAYITSTDTQYF; CDR3 DNA: TGCGCCAGCAGCCCTGCGGGGCCAGCTTACATAACTAGCACAGATACGCAGTATTTT
V gene: TRBV4-1; clone size: .; J gene: TRBJ1-6; D gene: .; CDR3 protein: CASSPRWGDSYNSPLHF; CDR3 DNA: TGCGCCAGCAGCCCCAGGTGGGGGGACTCTTATAATTCACCCCTCCACTTT
V gene: TRBV28; clone size: .; J gene: TRBJ1-1; D gene: .; CDR3 protein: CASSLIGDNAEAFF; CDR3 DNA: TGTGCCAGCAGTTTAATCGGGGACAACGCTGAAGCTTTCTTT
V gene: TRBV19; clone size: .; J gene: TRBJ1-3; D gene: TRBD1; CDR3 protein: CASTPPGQRANTIYF; CDR3 DNA: TGTGCCAGTACCCCGCCGGGACAGAGGGCGAACACCATATATTTT
V gene: TRBV10-3; clone size: .; J gene: TRBJ2-3; D gene: TRBD1; CDR3 protein: CAISQDRDTDTQYF; CDR3 DNA: TGTGCCATCAGTCAGGACAGGGACACAGATACGCAGTATTTT
V gene: TRBV30; clone size: .; J gene: TRBJ1-4; D gene: .; CDR3 protein: CAWSYGGGSGEKLFF; CDR3 DNA: TGTGCCTGGAGTTACGGCGGGGGGTCCGGTGAAAAACTGTTTTTT
V gene: TRBV5-1; clone size: .; J gene: TRBJ1-1; D gene: .; CDR3 protein: CASSLGGGDTEAFF; CDR3 DNA: TGCGCCAGCAGCTTGGGAGGGGGAGACACTGAAGCTTTCTTT
V gene: TRBV27; clone size: .; J gene: TRBJ1-5; D gene: .; CDR3 protein: CASSSRPAYQPQHF; CDR3 DNA: TGTGCCAGCAGTTCGCGGCCAGCCTATCAGCCCCAGCATTTT
V gene: TRBV24-1; clone size: once; J gene: TRBJ1-2; D gene: .; CDR3 protein: CATSVAVYGYTF; CDR3 DNA: TGTGCCACCAGTGTGGCAGTCTATGGCTACACCTTC
V gene: TRBV27; clone size: .; J gene: TRBJ1-6; D gene: .; CDR3 protein: CASRPHPNSPLHF; CDR3 DNA: TGTGCCAGCAGACCACACCCGAATTCACCCCTCCACTTT
V gene: TRBV10-3; clone size: once; J gene: TRBJ2-3; D gene: .; CDR3 protein: CAISERGAETTQYF; CDR3 DNA: TGTGCCATCAGTGAAAGGGGTGCGGAAACTACGCAGTATTTT
V gene: TRBV5-1; clone size: .; J gene: TRBJ1-3; D gene: .; CDR3 protein: CASSVDTSSGNTIYF; CDR3 DNA: TGCGCCAGCAGCGTAGACACGAGCTCTGGAAACACCATATATTTT
V gene: TRBV19; clone size: .; J gene: TRBJ2-1; D gene: TRBD1; CDR3 protein: CASSPGQKSSYNEQFF; CDR3 DNA: TGTGCCAGTAGCCCGGGACAGAAGTCCTCCTACAATGAGCAGTTCTTC
V gene: TRBV19; clone size: .; J gene: TRBJ1-1; D gene: TRBD1; CDR3 protein: CASSSLDRALNTEAFF; CDR3 DNA: TGTGCCAGTAGTTCCCTGGACAGGGCCTTGAACACTGAAGCTTTCTTT
V gene: TRBV6-5; clone size: .; J gene: TRBJ2-1; D gene: .; CDR3 protein: CASSYSAGANEQFF; CDR3 DNA: TGTGCCAGCAGTTACTCGGCGGGGGCGAATGAGCAGTTCTTC
V gene: TRBV19; clone size: .; J gene: TRBJ1-5; D gene: .; CDR3 protein: CASSIYRVNQPQHF; CDR3 DNA: TGTGCCAGTAGTATCTACAGGGTAAATCAGCCCCAGCATTTT
V gene: TRBV5-5; clone size: .; J gene: TRBJ2-2; D gene: .; CDR3 protein: CASSRYREDTGELFF; CDR3 DNA: TGTGCCAGCAGCCGATACAGGGAAGACACCGGGGAGCTGTTTTTT
V gene: TRBV3-1/TRBV3-2; clone size: .; J gene: TRBJ1-1; D gene: .; CDR3 protein: CASSHGGDTEAFF; CDR3 DNA: TGTGCCAGCAGCCATGGGGGGGACACTGAAGCTTTCTTT
V gene: TRBV6-5; clone size: .; J gene: TRBJ1-2; D gene: TRBD1; CDR3 protein: CASSYSIGQESDGYTF; CDR3 DNA: TGTGCCAGCAGTTACTCGATCGGACAGGAGAGTGATGGCTACACCTTC
V gene: TRBV12-5; clone size: .; J gene: TRBJ1-4; D gene: .; CDR3 protein: CASGLVKKAATNEKLFF; CDR3 DNA: TGTGCTAGTGGTTTGGTCAAGAAAGCTGCAACTAATGAAAAACTGTTTTTT
V gene: TRBV19; clone size: .; J gene: TRBJ2-1; D gene: TRBD1; CDR3 protein: CASSYDRESYNEQFF; CDR3 DNA: TGTGCCAGTAGTTACGACAGGGAGTCCTACAATGAGCAGTTCTTC
V gene: TRBV30; clone size: .; J gene: TRBJ2-7; D gene: .; CDR3 protein: CACHRTGEQYF; CDR3 DNA: TGTGCCTGCCATCGCACAGGCGAGCAGTACTTC